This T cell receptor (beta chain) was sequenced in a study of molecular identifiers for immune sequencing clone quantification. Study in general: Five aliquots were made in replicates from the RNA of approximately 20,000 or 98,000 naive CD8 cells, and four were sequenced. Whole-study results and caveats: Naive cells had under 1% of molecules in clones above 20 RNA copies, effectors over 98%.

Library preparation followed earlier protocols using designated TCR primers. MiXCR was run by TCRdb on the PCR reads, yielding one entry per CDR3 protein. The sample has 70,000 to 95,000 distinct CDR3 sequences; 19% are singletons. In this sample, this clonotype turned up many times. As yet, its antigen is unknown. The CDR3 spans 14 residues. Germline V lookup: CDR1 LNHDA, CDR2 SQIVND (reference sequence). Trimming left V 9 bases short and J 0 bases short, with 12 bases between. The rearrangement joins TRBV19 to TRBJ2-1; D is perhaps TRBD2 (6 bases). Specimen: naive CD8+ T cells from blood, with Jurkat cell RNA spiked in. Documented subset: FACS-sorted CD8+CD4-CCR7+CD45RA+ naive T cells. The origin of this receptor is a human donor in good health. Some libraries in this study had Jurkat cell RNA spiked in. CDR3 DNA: TGTGCCAGCCGTCCCGGGAGCTCCTACAATGAGCAGTTCTTC. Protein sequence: CASRPGSSYNEQFF.